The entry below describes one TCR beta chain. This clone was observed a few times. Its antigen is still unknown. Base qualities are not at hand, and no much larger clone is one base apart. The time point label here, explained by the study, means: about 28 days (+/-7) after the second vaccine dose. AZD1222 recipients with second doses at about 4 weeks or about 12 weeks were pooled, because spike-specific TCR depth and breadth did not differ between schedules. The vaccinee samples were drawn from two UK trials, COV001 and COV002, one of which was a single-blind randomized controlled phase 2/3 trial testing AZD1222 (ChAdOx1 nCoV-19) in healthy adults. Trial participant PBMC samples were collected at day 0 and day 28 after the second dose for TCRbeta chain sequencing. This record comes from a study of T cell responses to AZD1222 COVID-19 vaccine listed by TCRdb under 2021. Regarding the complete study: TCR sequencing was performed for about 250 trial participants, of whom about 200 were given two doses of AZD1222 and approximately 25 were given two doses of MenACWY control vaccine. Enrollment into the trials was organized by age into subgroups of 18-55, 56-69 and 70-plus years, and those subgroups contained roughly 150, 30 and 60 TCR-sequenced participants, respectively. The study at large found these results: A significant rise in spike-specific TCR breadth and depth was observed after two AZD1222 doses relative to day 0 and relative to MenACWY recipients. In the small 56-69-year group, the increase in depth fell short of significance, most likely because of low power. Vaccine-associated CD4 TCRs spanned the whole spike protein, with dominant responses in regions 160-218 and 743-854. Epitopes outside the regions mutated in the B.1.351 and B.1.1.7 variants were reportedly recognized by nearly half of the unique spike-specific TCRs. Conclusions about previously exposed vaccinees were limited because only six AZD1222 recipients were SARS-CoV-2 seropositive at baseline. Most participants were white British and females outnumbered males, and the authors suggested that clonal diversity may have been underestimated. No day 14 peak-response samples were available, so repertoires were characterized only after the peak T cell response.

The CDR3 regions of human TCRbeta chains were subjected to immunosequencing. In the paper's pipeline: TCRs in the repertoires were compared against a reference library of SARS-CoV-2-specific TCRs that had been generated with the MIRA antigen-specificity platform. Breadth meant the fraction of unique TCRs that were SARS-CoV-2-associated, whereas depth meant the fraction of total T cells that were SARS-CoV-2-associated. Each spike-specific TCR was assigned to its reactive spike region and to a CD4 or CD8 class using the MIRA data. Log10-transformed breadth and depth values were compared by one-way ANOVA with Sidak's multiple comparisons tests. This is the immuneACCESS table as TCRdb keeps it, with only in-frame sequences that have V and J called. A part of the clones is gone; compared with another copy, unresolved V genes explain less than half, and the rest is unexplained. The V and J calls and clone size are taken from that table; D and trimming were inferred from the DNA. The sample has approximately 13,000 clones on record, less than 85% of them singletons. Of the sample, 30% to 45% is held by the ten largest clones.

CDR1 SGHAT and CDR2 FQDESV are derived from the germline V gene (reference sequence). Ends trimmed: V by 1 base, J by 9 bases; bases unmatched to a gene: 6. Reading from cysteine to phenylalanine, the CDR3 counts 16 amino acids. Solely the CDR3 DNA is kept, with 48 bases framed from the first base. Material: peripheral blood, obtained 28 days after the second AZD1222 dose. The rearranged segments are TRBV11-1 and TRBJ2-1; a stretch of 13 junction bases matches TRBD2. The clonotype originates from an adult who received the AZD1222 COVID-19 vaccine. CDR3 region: CASSLGWGLAGPEQFF. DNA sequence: TGTGCCAGCAGCTTAGGATGGGGACTAGCGGGGCCTGAGCAGTTCTTC.